Sequencing of this TCR beta chain was carried out in a study of blood T cell repertoires in COVID-19. Study background: COVID-19 samples from acute and convalescent phases originated in the United States, Italy and Spain. Sources were T cells, B-cell-depleted T cells, or PBMCs; the material itself was cDNA or gDNA.

CDR3 length: 16 residues. Germline assignment: CDR1 SQVTM and CDR2 ANQGSEA. The trim removed 5 bases at V and 0 bases at J, leaving 9 bases unmatched. Original analysis: Amplification with reference gene primers provided the estimates of nucleated cell counts. Libraries were prepared by immunoSEQ multiplex PCR; TCRdb keeps only in-frame clonotypes and omits some of them. D and trimming come from the DNA, and the V and J calls and clone size come from that table. The top ten clones hold around 4.2% of a sample with roughly 70,000 clones, 70% to 90% of them seen once. The sequence was collected from a man aged 65 to 85 with acute or convalescent COVID-19. The chain has TRBV29-1 and TRBJ1-2, with 10 bases fitting TRBD1. Sequencing was done on a sample of peripheral blood. DNA for the CDR3: TGCAGCGTTACCGGGACAGGGGCACTTACTAACTATGGCTACACCTTC. Residues: CSVTGTGALTNYGYTF.